One sample yielded the 15 T cell receptor beta chains listed below, sequenced in a study of T cell responses to AZD1222 COVID-19 vaccine. The repertoire was sequenced with immunoSEQ multiplex PCR; TCRdb's copy has only in-frame clones and lacks some. The table has roughly 84,000 clones, 87% seen once. Sequencing used peripheral blood, obtained 28 days after the second AZD1222 dose. The receptors shown here come from an adult who received the AZD1222 COVID-19 vaccine.

This chain uses TRBV6-2 or TRBV6-3 with TRBJ1-2; the D gene is possibly TRBD1 (6 bases). Germline V gene sequence: CDR1 MNHEY, CDR2 SVGEGT. Trimming stripped 0 bases from V and 10 bases from J, with 15 bases between. The CDR3 covers 14 residues. CDR3 nucleotides: TGTGCCAGCAGTTACTCGATGGCAGGGGTAGACTACACCTTC. Protein sequence: CASSYSMAGVDYTF.

This sequence joins TRBV27 and TRBJ2-7, with TRBD1 identical over 10 bases. The trim removed 5 bases at V and 4 bases at J, leaving 5 bases unmatched. The CDR3 runs 14 residues. From germline, CDR1 is MNHEY and CDR2 SMNVEV (reference sequence). The chain's CDR3 is CASSLGQGVYEQYF. The DNA of the CDR3 is TGTGCCAGCAGTCTAGGACAGGGGGTTTACGAGCAGTACTTC.

The V and J genes are TRBV6-2 or TRBV6-3 and TRBJ1-1, with D hard to call. This CDR3 comprises 12 residues. In germline, CDR1 is MNHEY, CDR2 SVGEGT. The V and J ends lost 3 bases and 5 bases respectively, with 7 bases between them. This CDR3 reads CASSYVGTEAFF. DNA of the CDR3: TGTGCCAGCAGTTATGTGGGAACTGAAGCTTTCTTT.

In its sample, this clone was seen many times. The chain uses TRBV27 and TRBJ2-7, with D uncertain. The CDR3 loop spans 13 amino acids. The germline CDR1 and CDR2 sequences are MNHEY and SMNVEV (reference sequence). The ends were cut back, 9 bases at V and 0 bases at J, with 12 bases in the middle. The CDR3 reads CASKGWGSYEQYF. In DNA, the CDR3 is TGTGCCAGTAAGGGTTGGGGCTCCTACGAGCAGTACTTC.

This chain links TRBV5-1 with TRBJ1-2; perhaps TRBD1 as D (5 bases). CDR3 size: 15 residues. The V and J ends lost 1 base and 6 bases respectively, with 16 bases between them. The germline CDR1 and CDR2 sequences are SGHRS and YFSETQ. CDR3 DNA: TGCGCCAGCAGCTTGACCGGAGGGCCAGGGCATGGCTACACCTTC. Its translation is CASSLTGGPGHGYTF.

The V call is TRBV18, the J call TRBJ2-5; D unclear. V was clipped by 9 bases and J by 4 bases, with 6 bases between them. The germline CDR1 and CDR2 sequences are KGHSH and LQKENI. This CDR3 comprises 10 residues. The CDR3 here is CASKAETQYF. The CDR3 bases are TGTGCCAGTAAAGCAGAGACCCAGTACTTC.

The chain links TRBV30 to TRBJ2-7; TRBD1 matches 8 bases. Germline CDR1 GTSNPN, CDR2 SVGIG (reference sequence). The junction had 10 bases not matched to a gene; V was cut back by 5 bases and J by 4 bases. The CDR3 is 14 residues long. CDR3 loop: CAWEGRTGRYEQYF. DNA of the CDR3: TGTGCCTGGGAGGGGCGGACAGGGAGGTACGAGCAGTACTTC.

This chain connects TRBV19 to TRBJ2-3; 11 nucleotides agree with TRBD2. CDR1 is LNHDA, CDR2 SQIVND, per germline (reference sequence). V lost 5 bases and J lost 5; bases outside the gene matches: 6. This CDR3 is built from 15 residues. The CDR3 nucleotides read TGTGCCAGTAGTTTTCTAGCGGGGGGTGGAGATACGCAGTATTTT. Its translation is CASSFLAGGGDTQYF. Full variable domain (missing parts from reference TRBV19 and TRBJ2-3): DGGITQSPKYLFRKEGQNVTLSCEQNLNHDAMYWYRQDPGQGLRLIYYSQIVNDFQKGDIAEGYSVSREKKESFPLTVTSAQKNPTAFYLCASSFLAGGGDTQYFGPGTRLTVL.

V gene TRBV27 combines with J gene TRBJ2-7, with 9 positions matching TRBD1. CDR3 length: 15 residues. Per the germline V gene, CDR1 is MNHEY and CDR2 is SMNVEV (reference sequence). V shed 3 bases and J 4 bases; nucleotides not matched to a gene: 7. Here the CDR3 DNA reads TGTGCCAGCAGTTTTACGGGACAGGGAGGATACGAGCAGTACTTC. Amino acid sequence: CASSFTGQGGYEQYF.

This clone was detected only once. The genes are TRBV11-2 and TRBJ2-3; D remains unclear. Germline CDR1 is SGHAT and CDR2 is FQNNGV. Between the trimmed V and J ends, which lost 5 bases and 6 bases, there was a span of 9 bases. This CDR3 has 12 amino acids. As DNA, the CDR3 is TGTGCCAGCAGCCGGATGGCCGATACGCAGTATTTT. Amino acid sequence: CASSRMADTQYF.

This chain connects TRBV28 to TRBJ2-1, with D possibly being TRBD2 (5 bases). Trimming removed 10 bases from V and 7 bases from J, with 17 bases in between. CDR3 length: 13 amino acids. CDR1 MDHEN and CDR2 SYDVKM come from the germline V gene. The CDR3 reads CATQDGSGNEQFF. DNA of the CDR3: TGTGCCACGCAGGACGGTTCGGGGAATGAGCAGTTCTTC.

CDR3 nucleotide sequence: TGCGCCAGCAGCCACATGTCCAGTTCCTACGAGCAGTACTTC. Protein product: CASSHMSSSYEQYF. The V and J genes are TRBV4-3 and TRBJ2-7; no reliable D call. CDR1 LGHNA and CDR2 YSLEER come from the germline V gene. The V end lost 3 bases, the J end lost 1 base, and 10 bases lay between the germline ends. This CDR3 is built from 14 residues.

V and J are TRBV6-6 and TRBJ2-2, with a possible D match to TRBD1 (5 bases). V was trimmed by 7 bases and J by 1 base, leaving 7 bases between them. The CDR3 runs to 13 residues. CDR1 and CDR2 (germline): MNHNY, SVGAGI (reference sequence). The CDR3 loop reads CASNTGNTGELFF. For the CDR3, the DNA is TGTGCCAGCAACACAGGGAACACCGGGGAGCTGTTTTTT.

This clone was found a few times. V usage is TRBV30 and J usage is TRBJ2-1; D gene ambiguous. The CDR3 consists of 13 residues. Trimming shortened V by 0 bases and J by 9 bases, and 12 bases separated the two germline ends. CDR1 and CDR2 (germline): GTSNPN, SVGIG (reference sequence). For the CDR3, the DNA is TGTGCCTGGAGTGTAACCCTAGGAGTTGAGCAGTTCTTC. Protein: CAWSVTLGVEQFF.

With regard to this clone: The same CDR3 can be traced to other DNA sequences in this sample. The chain couples TRBV4-3 to TRBJ1-1, with D uncertain. Germline V gene sequence: CDR1 LGHNA, CDR2 YSLEER. The germline V and J ends were trimmed by 3 bases and 4 bases, with 12 bases remaining between them. The CDR3 covers 14 residues. The CDR3 here is CASSQGKGGTEAFF. The DNA of the CDR3 is TGCGCCAGCAGCCAGGGGAAGGGTGGCACTGAAGCTTTCTTT.